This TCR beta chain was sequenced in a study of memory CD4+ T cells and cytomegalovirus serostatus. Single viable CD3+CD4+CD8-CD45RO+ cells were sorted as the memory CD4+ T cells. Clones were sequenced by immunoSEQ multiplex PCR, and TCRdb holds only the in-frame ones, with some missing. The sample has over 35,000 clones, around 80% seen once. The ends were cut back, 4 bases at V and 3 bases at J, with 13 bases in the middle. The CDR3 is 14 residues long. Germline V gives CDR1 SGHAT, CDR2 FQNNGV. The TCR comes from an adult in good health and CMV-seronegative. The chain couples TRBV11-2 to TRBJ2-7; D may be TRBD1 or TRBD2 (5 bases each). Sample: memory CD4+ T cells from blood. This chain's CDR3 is CASSWGPPLYEQYF. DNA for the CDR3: TGTGCCAGCAGCTGGGGACCTCCCCTCTACGAGCAGTACTTC.